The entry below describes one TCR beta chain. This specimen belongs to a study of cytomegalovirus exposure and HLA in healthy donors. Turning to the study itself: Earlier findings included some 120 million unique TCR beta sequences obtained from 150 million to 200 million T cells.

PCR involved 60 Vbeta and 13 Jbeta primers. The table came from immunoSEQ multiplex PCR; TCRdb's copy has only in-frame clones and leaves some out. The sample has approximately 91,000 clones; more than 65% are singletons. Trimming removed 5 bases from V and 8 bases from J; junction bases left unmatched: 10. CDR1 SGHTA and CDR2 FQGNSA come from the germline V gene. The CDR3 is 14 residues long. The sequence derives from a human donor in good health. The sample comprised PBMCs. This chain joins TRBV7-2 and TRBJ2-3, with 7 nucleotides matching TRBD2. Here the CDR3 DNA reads TGTGCCAGCAGCCCCCCCGGCGGGAGAGGTACGCAGTATTTT. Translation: CASSPPGGRGTQYF.